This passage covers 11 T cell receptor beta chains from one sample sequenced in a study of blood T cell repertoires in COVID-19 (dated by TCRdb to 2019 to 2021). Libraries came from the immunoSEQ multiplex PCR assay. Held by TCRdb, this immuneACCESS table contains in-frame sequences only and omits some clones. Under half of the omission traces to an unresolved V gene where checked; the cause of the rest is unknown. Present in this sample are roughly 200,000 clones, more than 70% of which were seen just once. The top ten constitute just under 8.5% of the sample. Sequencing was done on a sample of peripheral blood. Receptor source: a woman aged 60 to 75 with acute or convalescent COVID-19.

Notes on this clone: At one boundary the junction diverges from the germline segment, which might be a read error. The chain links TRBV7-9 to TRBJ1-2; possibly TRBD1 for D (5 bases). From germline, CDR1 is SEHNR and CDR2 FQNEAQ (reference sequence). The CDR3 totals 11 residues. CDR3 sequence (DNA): TGTGCCAGCAGCCAAGAGGTGGGGCCTGCCTTC. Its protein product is CASSQEVGPAF.

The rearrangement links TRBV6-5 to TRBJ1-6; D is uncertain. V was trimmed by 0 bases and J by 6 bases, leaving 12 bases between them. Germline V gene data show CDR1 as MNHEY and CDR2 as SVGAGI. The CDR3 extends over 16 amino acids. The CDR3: CASSYSRHLPNSPLHF. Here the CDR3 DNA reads TGTGCCAGCAGTTACTCGAGACACCTACCTAATTCACCCCTCCACTTT.

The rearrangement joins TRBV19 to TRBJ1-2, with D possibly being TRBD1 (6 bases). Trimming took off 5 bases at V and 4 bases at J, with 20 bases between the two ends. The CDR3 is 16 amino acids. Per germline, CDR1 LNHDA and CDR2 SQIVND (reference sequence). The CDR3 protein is CASSSAGTTLSYGYTF. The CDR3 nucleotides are TGTGCCAGTAGTTCCGCCGGGACAACGTTGTCCTATGGCTACACCTTC.

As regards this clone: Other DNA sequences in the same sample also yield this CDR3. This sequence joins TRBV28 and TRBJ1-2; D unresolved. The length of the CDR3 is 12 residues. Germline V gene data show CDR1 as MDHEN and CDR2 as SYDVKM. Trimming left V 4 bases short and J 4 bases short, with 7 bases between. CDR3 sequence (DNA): TGTGCCAGCAGTTCCGACATCTATGGCTACACCTTC. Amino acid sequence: CASSSDIYGYTF.

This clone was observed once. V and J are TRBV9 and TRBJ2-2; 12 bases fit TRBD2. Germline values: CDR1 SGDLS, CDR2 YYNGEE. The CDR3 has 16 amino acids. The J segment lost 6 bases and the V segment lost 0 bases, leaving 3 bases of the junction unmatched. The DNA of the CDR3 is TGTGCCAGCAGCGTAGTACTAGCGGGAGGAGCCGGGGAGCTGTTTTTT. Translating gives CASSVVLAGGAGELFF. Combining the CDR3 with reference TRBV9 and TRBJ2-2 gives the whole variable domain DSGVTQTPKHLITATGQRVTLRCSPRSGDLSVYWYQQSLDQGLQFLIQYYNGEERAKGNILERFSAQQFPDLHSELNLSSLELGDSALYFCASSVVLAGGAGELFFGEGSRLTVL.

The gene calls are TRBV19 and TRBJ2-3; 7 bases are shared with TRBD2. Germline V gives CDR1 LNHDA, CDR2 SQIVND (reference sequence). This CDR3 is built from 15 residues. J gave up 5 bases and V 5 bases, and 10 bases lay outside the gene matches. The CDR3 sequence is CASSRGGVLGDTQYF. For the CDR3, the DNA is TGTGCCAGTAGTCGGGGAGGGGTGTTGGGAGATACGCAGTATTTT.

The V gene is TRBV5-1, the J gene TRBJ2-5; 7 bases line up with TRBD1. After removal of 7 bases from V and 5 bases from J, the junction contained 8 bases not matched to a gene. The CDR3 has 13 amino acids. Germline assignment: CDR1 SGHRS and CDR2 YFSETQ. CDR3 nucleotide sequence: TGCGCCAGCGCCCCGAGACAGGGTGAGACCCAGTACTTC. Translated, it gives CASAPRQGETQYF.

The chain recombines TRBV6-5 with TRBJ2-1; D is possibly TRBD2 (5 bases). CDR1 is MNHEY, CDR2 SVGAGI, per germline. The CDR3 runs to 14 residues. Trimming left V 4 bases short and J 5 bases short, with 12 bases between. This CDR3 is CASSFDPGNNEQFF. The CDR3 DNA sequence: TGTGCCAGCAGTTTCGACCCGGGGAACAATGAGCAGTTCTTC.

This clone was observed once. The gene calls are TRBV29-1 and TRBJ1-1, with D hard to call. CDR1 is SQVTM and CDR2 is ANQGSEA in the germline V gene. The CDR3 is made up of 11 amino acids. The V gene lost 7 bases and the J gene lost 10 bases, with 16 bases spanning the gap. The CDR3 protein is CSAVFAVRAFF. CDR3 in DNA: TGCAGCGCAGTTTTCGCGGTTAGAGCTTTCTTT.

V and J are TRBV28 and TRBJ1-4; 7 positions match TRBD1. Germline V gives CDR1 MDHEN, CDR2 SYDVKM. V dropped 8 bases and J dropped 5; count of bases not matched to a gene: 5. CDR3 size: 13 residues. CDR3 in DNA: TGTGCCAGCCTGGGACAGTCCAATGAAAAACTGTTTTTT. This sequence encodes CASLGQSNEKLFF.

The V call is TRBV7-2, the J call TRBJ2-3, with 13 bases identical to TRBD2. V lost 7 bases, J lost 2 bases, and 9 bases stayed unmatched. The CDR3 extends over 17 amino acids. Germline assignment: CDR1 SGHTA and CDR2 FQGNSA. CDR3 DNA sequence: TGTGCCAGCAAAAGGACTAGCGGGGGACCATTCACAGATACGCAGTATTTT. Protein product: CASKRTSGGPFTDTQYF.